These 21 T cell receptor beta chains were sequenced from one sample in a study of sequential checkpoint blockade in melanoma. The repertoire was sequenced with immunoSEQ multiplex PCR; TCRdb's copy has only in-frame clones and lacks some. Here the sample spans approximately 2,500 clones, around 20% being singletons. Described treatment: randomized to nivolumab then ipilimumab (arm A) or the reverse (arm B). The sample was tumor tissue (inferred from file names), taken from a patient given nivolumab and ipilimumab in sequence. The receptors derive from a human donor with melanoma.

This clone is medium-sized. The rearrangement links TRBV28 to TRBJ2-1, with a weak D call TRBD2 (5 bases). CDR3 length: 14 residues. Germline assignment: CDR1 MDHEN and CDR2 SYDVKM. With 1 base removed from V and 6 bases from J, the gap between germline ends came to 10 bases. CDR3 sequence: CASSLSGVSNEQFF. CDR3 in DNA: TGTGCCAGCAGTTTATCCGGGGTTAGCAATGAGCAGTTCTTC.

This clone was seen more than once but under ten times. The chain couples TRBV6-8 to TRBJ1-2; 7 bases match TRBD1. Losses at the gene ends were 5 bases for V and 6 bases for J; bases not matched to a gene: 9. There are 14 residues in the CDR3. The V gene's germline CDR1 is MNHGY and CDR2 SAAAGT. The CDR3 DNA reads TGTGCCAGCAGTCCCCGCGACAGGGTAAATGGCTACACCTTC. Translation: CASSPRDRVNGYTF.

The chain couples TRBV10-3 to TRBJ2-3; 10 nucleotides align to TRBD2. This CDR3 contains 15 residues. Losses at the gene ends were 4 bases for V and 2 bases for J; bases not matched to a gene: 3. The germline CDR1 and CDR2 sequences are ENHRY and SYGVKD. The CDR3 here is CAISAGTSDTDTQYF. CDR3 bases: TGTGCCATCAGTGCCGGGACTAGCGACACAGATACGCAGTATTTT.

The genes are TRBV11-3 and TRBJ1-1; unclear D gene. CDR1 is SGHNT and CDR2 is YENEEA in the germline V gene. V was pared by 3 bases and J by 5 bases, with 13 bases between. This CDR3 has 14 residues. CDR3 sequence reads: CASSFSVGRTEAFF. CDR3 in DNA: TGTGCCAGCAGCTTCTCGGTTGGGAGGACTGAAGCTTTCTTT.

The rearrangement uses TRBV19 and TRBJ1-2, with unresolved D. The CDR3 runs 15 residues. V was clipped by 5 bases and J by 4 bases, with 17 bases between them. Germline loops: CDR1 LNHDA, CDR2 SQIVND (reference sequence). Written as DNA, the CDR3 is TGTGCCAGTAGTTGGTCGGCACTGGAGGCCTATGGCTACACCTTC. Amino acid sequence: CASSWSALEAYGYTF.

This clone was seen repeatedly, ten times or more. V gene TRBV11-3 combines with J gene TRBJ2-7; no clear D gene. Germline CDR1 reads SGHNT; CDR2 reads YENEEA. Trimming left V 5 bases short and J 1 base short, with 12 bases between. The CDR3 spans 14 residues. As DNA, the CDR3 is TGTGCCAGCAGCCTACTCCAGATGTCCTACGAGCAGTACTTC. It translates to CASSLLQMSYEQYF.

The chain uses TRBV5-1 and TRBJ2-7; 9 positions match TRBD1. Germline lookup yields CDR1 SGHRS and CDR2 YFSETQ. The junction had 13 bases not matched to a gene; V was cut back by 1 base and J by 5 bases. CDR3 length: 17 amino acids. CDR3 protein: CASSLLSSDRGGNEQYF. The CDR3 DNA sequence: TGCGCCAGCAGCTTGCTCTCATCGGACAGGGGAGGGAACGAGCAGTACTTC.

The rearrangement joins TRBV29-1 to TRBJ1-2; 8 bases match TRBD1. The germline gives CDR1 SQVTM, CDR2 ANQGSEA. J lost 7 bases, V lost 7 bases, and 8 bases had no gene match. The CDR3 contains 12 residues. CDR3 sequence: CSDWTGRGGYTF. In nucleotides, the CDR3 is TGCAGCGATTGGACAGGGCGCGGTGGCTACACCTTC. Complete variable domain (other parts from reference TRBV29-1 and TRBJ1-2): SAVISQKPSRDICQRGTSLTIQCQVDSQVTMMFWYRQQPGQSLTLIATANQGSEATYESGFVIDKFPISRPNLTFSTLTVSNMSPEDSSIYLCSDWTGRGGYTFGSGTRLTVV.

This clone has a handful of counts. The chain uses TRBV6-8 and TRBJ2-1; D is perhaps TRBD1 (5 bases). Germline CDR1 reads MNHGY; CDR2 reads SAAAGT. The V end was cut by 8 bases, the J end by 0 bases, with 14 bases between. This CDR3 is built from 15 residues. CDR3 DNA: TGTGCCAGCCGGCCAGGGATGAGCTCCTACAATGAGCAGTTCTTC. It specifies CASRPGMSSYNEQFF.

This clone was detected a few times. The chain links TRBV30 to TRBJ1-6; possible D gene TRBD1, 6 bases. Germline CDR1 is GTSNPN and CDR2 is SVGIG (reference sequence). This CDR3 has 12 residues. Between the trimmed V and J ends, which lost 4 bases and 12 bases, there was a span of 13 bases. Here the CDR3 DNA reads TGTGCCTGGACCCGGGACAAGCAACCCCTCCACTTT. This codes for CAWTRDKQPLHF. Looking up the rest from reference TRBV30 and TRBJ1-6 gives the full variable domain: SQTIHQWPATLVQPVGSPLSLECTVEGTSNPNLYWYRQAAGRGLQLLFYSVGIGQISSEVPQNLSASRPQDRQFILSSKKLLLSDSGFYLCAWTRDKQPLHFGNGTRLTVT.

This clone was detected ten times or more. The rearrangement uses TRBV11-3 and TRBJ2-5, with D possibly TRBD1 on 5 matching bases. Trimming took 5 bases from V and 4 from J, leaving 17 bases between them. The CDR3 totals 15 residues. CDR1 and CDR2 from the germline V gene are SGHNT and YENEEA. CDR3 region: CASSPVYGQGETQYF. Written as DNA, the CDR3 is TGTGCCAGCAGCCCCGTCTACGGGCAGGGAGAGACCCAGTACTTC.

Only a few counts were recorded for this clone. The chain combines TRBV11-3 with TRBJ2-5; D not resolved. V shed 2 bases and J shed 5 bases, with 15 bases lying between them. The length of the CDR3 is 15 residues. Germline loops: CDR1 SGHNT, CDR2 YENEEA. This CDR3 is CASSLSASRMETQYF. In DNA form, the CDR3 reads TGTGCCAGCAGCTTATCGGCCTCGAGGATGGAGACCCAGTACTTC.

This chain's CDR3 is CASSTTGGITEAFF. For the CDR3, the DNA is TGCGCCAGCAGCACCACAGGGGGAATCACTGAAGCTTTCTTT. The J gene is TRBJ1-1, the V gene TRBV5-1, with TRBD1 identical over 8 bases. Germline lookup yields CDR1 SGHRS and CDR2 YFSETQ. After removal of 4 bases from V and 4 bases from J, the junction contained 6 bases not matched to a gene. This CDR3 is 14 amino acids long.

This clone occurred many times. The chain joins TRBV11-3 to TRBJ1-2; 8 bases fit TRBD1. CDR3 length equals 15 residues. The trim removed 3 bases at V and 5 bases at J, leaving 8 bases unmatched. From germline, CDR1 is SGHNT and CDR2 YENEEA. CDR3 loop: CASSFGQGVEYGYTF. The CDR3 DNA is TGTGCCAGCAGCTTCGGACAGGGAGTTGAGTATGGCTACACCTTC.

The chain employs TRBV6-8 and TRBJ2-2; the D gene is possibly TRBD2 (5 bases). V dropped 7 bases and J dropped 6 bases, with 15 bases sitting between them. Germline-derived CDR1 and CDR2 are MNHGY and SAAAGT. The CDR3 loop spans 14 amino acids. In DNA, the CDR3 is TGTGCCAGCATAGTTACGGGGTCATCCGGGGAGCTGTTTTTT. Amino acid sequence: CASIVTGSSGELFF.

By sample share, this clone is large. The CDR3 nucleotides read TGTGCCAGCGGTAAAAGGGGTTTCTACGAGCAGTACTTC. Its protein product is CASGKRGFYEQYF. The chain combines TRBV6-8 with TRBJ2-7; possibly TRBD1 for D (5 bases). V lost 8 bases and J 3 bases, leaving 14 bases between the germline ends. Germline V lookup: CDR1 MNHGY, CDR2 SAAAGT. The CDR3 is made up of 13 amino acids.

The rearrangement uses TRBV5-1 and TRBJ1-2; TRBD1 matches 10 bases. CDR3 size: 15 residues. Germline V gives CDR1 SGHRS, CDR2 YFSETQ. Trimming cost V 4 bases and J 7 bases; bases outside gene matches: 10. CDR3 DNA: TGCGCCAGCAGCCCATTCGGGACAGGGGAAAGTGGCTACACCTTC. It translates to CASSPFGTGESGYTF.

In its sample, this clone was seen a few times. The chain carries TRBV6-8 and TRBJ1-3, with D possibly matching TRBD1 (6 bases). There are 16 residues in the CDR3. Germline assignment: CDR1 MNHGY and CDR2 SAAAGT. Deletions cut 3 bases from V and 0 bases from J, with 12 bases between. Here the CDR3 reads CASSYAQGPSGNTIYF. The CDR3 region has the DNA TGTGCCAGCAGTTATGCGCAGGGGCCCTCTGGAAACACCATATATTTT.

In its sample, this clone was seen a few times. This CDR3 reads CASSAGGTQPQHF. In DNA, the CDR3 is TGTGCCAGCAGTGCGGGGGGGACTCAGCCCCAGCATTTT. The chain joins TRBV27 to TRBJ1-5, with D tentatively TRBD1 (5 bases). CDR1 and CDR2 from the germline V gene are MNHEY and SMNVEV (reference sequence). The CDR3 consists of 13 residues. Trimming removed 5 bases at V and 6 bases at J, with 11 bases between.

This clone has a count of ten or more. CDR3: CASSLQGDFYEQYF. The CDR3 region has the DNA TGTGCCAGCAGCTTACAGGGGGACTTTTACGAGCAGTACTTC. This chain uses TRBV11-3 with TRBJ2-7; D perhaps matches TRBD1 (7 bases). The CDR3 spans 14 residues. Germline V gene lookup returns CDR1 SGHNT and CDR2 YENEEA. Trimming removed 2 bases at V and 4 bases at J, with 12 bases between.

This chain uses TRBV6-8 with TRBJ2-5; the D gene is possibly TRBD2 (6 bases). Germline-derived CDR1 and CDR2 are MNHGY and SAAAGT. The CDR3 totals 15 residues. Trimming removed 5 bases at V and 2 bases at J, with 15 bases between. The CDR3: CASSPILAKQETQYF. DNA of the CDR3: TGTGCCAGCAGTCCCATTCTAGCGAAGCAAGAGACCCAGTACTTC.